This TCR beta chain originates from a study of regulatory T cells in long-lasting Graves disease. Overall study context: Over 5 years of antithyroid drugs with positive TSH receptor antibodies was taken to mean persistent Graves' disease.

Regarding time point: persistent/refractory GD, antithyroid drugs over 5 years with positive TRAb. PBMC-extracted RNA yielded the TCR library. Germline values: CDR1 MDHEN, CDR2 SYDVKM. This CDR3 contains 15 residues. With 6 bases clipped from V and 3 bases from J, the junction kept 8 bases outside the gene matches. Study-level findings and limits: With persistent disease, TRBV28, TRBJ1-2 and TRBJ2-5 were the favored segments.

Libraries of TCR beta came from iRepertoire HTBI primers plus Arm-PCR of CDR3 regions. In TCRdb, the multiplex PCR reads were re-called with MiXCR into one record per CDR3 protein. This sample has 400,000 to 500,000 distinct CDR3 sequences, with roughly 23% found just once. This clonotype was seen at least ten times. Antigen unknown. The gene calls are TRBV28 and TRBJ2-5, with TRBD1 identical over 9 bases. The source was peripheral blood mononuclear cells (PBMCs), collected when the disease was refractory, from a patient treated with antithyroid drugs. The sequence came from a female donor with Graves disease. The CDR3 DNA reads TGTGCCAGCAGAGTTGGGGACAGGGTAGAAGAGACCCAGTACTTC. Its protein is CASRVGDRVEETQYF.